In its sample, the clone carrying this TCR beta chain was seen a few times. Its antigen is not identified. Germline loops: CDR1 SEHNR, CDR2 FQNEAQ (reference sequence). The V gene lost 2 bases and the J gene lost 4 bases, with 17 bases spanning the gap. This CDR3 is 17 amino acids long. This sample is part of a study of shared clonotypes between healthy human individuals. Overall study: Per donor, CD8 memory used one plate, CD8 naive used two, CD4 memory used three and CD4 naive used three. Points from the study as a whole: Generation probabilities were higher for clonotypes shared across all four sorted-subset donors than for unshared ones.

Terminally differentiated effector memory CD45RA+ cells were excluded by CCR7 positive selection of CD45RO-negative cells. An approximately 180 ng quantity of DNA, 25,000 to 30,000 T cell genomes, went into the sorted-subset replicate PCRs. Profiled with immunoSEQ multiplex PCR; TCRdb holds only in-frame clones, not every one. This sample has about 750,000 clones, with around 92% found just once. Material: naive CD8+ T cells sorted from blood. The V gene is TRBV7-9, the J gene TRBJ2-2; D tentatively fits TRBD1 or TRBD2 (5 bases each). The sequence came from a man aged 30-40 years in good health. The CDR3 DNA is TGTGCCAGCAGCTTAATGTGGACGGGGCGCCCCACCGGGGAGCTGTTTTTT. Its protein is CASSLMWTGRPTGELFF.